This T cell receptor (beta chain) was recovered during a study of blood T cell repertoires in COVID-19. TCRdb's table, derived via immunoSEQ multiplex PCR, lists solely in-frame clones and lacks some. The table has tens of thousands of clones, roughly 90% seen once. The sequenced sample consisted of peripheral blood. The clonotype comes from a human donor in a cohort sampled during active COVID-19.

The CDR3 DNA is TGCGCCAGCGCTCGTCGGGCGGGCCAAGAGACCCAGTACTTC. Translation gives CASARRAGQETQYF. The genes are TRBV5-1 and TRBJ2-5; tentative D call: TRBD2 (5 bases). The CDR3 covers 14 residues. Germline assignment: CDR1 SGHRS and CDR2 YFSETQ. V gave up 7 bases and J gave up 1 base, with 14 bases separating them.